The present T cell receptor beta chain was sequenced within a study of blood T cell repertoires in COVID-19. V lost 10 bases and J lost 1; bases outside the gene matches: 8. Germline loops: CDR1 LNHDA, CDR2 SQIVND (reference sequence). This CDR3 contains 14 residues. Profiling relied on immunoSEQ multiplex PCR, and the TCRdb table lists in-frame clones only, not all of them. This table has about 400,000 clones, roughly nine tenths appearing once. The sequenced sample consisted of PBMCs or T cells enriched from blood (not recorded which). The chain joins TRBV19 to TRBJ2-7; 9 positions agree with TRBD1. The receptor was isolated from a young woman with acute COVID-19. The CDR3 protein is CATQQGALSYEQYF. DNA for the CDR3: TGTGCCACGCAACAGGGGGCTCTATCCTACGAGCAGTACTTC.